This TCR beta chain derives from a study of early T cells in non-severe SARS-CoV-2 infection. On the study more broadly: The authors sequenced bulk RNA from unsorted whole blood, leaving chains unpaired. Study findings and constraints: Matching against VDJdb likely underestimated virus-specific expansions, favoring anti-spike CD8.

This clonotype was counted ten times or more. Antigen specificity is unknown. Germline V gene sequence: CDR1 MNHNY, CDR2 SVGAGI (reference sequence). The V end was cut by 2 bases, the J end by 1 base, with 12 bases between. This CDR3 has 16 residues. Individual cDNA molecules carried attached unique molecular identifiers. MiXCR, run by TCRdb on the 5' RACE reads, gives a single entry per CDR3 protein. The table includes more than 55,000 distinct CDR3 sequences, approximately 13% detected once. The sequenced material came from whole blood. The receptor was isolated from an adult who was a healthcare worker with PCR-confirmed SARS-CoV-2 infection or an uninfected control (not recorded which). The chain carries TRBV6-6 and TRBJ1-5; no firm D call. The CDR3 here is CASSYAGQVSNQPQHF. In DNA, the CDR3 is TGTGCCAGCAGTTACGCCGGCCAGGTGAGCAATCAGCCCCAGCATTTT.